These 14 T cell receptor beta chains were sequenced from one sample in a study of naive and memory T cell subsets. Overall study findings and caveats: Naive repertoires, especially CD8, held a few larger clonotypes, possibly memory cells re-expressing CD45RA.

The beta constant-region primer was an equimolar mix of two oligonucleotides covering TRBC1 and TRBC2. The ligated cDNA underwent four PCR rounds using SP2 and nested alpha and beta constant-region primers. TCRdb recomputed calls from the UMI-ligation and nested PCR reads with MiXCR, one row per CDR3 protein. The sample lists under 150,000 distinct CDR3 sequences; approximately 20% were seen once. These receptors have no identified antigens. Source material: naive CD8+ T cells from blood. Receptor source: a human donor in good health.

The sample holds a few counts of this clonotype. This chain uses TRBV6-5 with TRBJ2-2; D gene unclear. CDR3 length: 15 amino acids. CDR1 is MNHEY, CDR2 SVGAGI, per germline. V gave up 2 bases and J gave up 5 bases, with 12 bases separating them. The CDR3 reads CASSYGPSRTGELFF. The CDR3 DNA sequence: TGTGCCAGCAGTTACGGTCCCTCGAGGACCGGGGAGCTGTTTTTT.

This clonotype was counted only a few times. The chain is built from TRBV27 and TRBJ2-7; possibly TRBD2 for D (6 bases). Trimming removed 6 bases at V and 2 bases at J, with 20 bases between. CDR1 is MNHEY, CDR2 SMNVEV, per germline (reference sequence). CDR3 length equals 16 residues. CDR3: CASSLTQLAYTYEQYF. The CDR3 region has the DNA TGTGCCAGCAGCCTTACCCAACTAGCATATACCTACGAGCAGTACTTC.

The chain uses TRBV20-1 and TRBJ1-5, with D unclear. Trimming removed 0 bases from V and 6 bases from J, with 12 bases in between. Germline CDR1 reads DFQATT; CDR2 reads SNEGSKA (reference sequence). This CDR3 spans 14 amino acids. The CDR3, as DNA: TGCAGTGCTAGAGATCCCAGTGCGAGTCAGCCCCAGCATTTT. It is translated as CSARDPSASQPQHF.

In its sample, this clonotype was seen a few times. The CDR3 loop is CASSQDGTSGIKQETQYF. Here the CDR3 DNA reads TGCGCCAGCAGCCAAGACGGGACTAGCGGGATAAAACAAGAGACCCAGTACTTC. This chain joins TRBV4-1 and TRBJ2-5; 13 bases align to TRBD2. Trimming cost V 0 bases and J 2 bases; bases outside gene matches: 6. Germline V gene lookup returns CDR1 MGHRA and CDR2 YSYEKL. This CDR3 has 18 residues.

V and J are TRBV14 and TRBJ1-1; perhaps TRBD1 as D (5 bases). Per germline, CDR1 SGHDN and CDR2 FVKESK. Trimming stripped 1 base from V and 10 bases from J, with 22 bases between. This CDR3 region has 16 residues. CDR3 nucleotide sequence: TGTGCCAGCAGCCAAGGCTACCTTGGTAGGGGCGGAGGAGCTTTCTTT. As protein: CASSQGYLGRGGGAFF.

There are a few counts of this clonotype. The chain couples TRBV10-3 to TRBJ2-1; tentatively, D is TRBD1 (6 bases). The CDR3 has 15 residues. Germline V lookup: CDR1 ENHRY, CDR2 SYGVKD. The V end lost 2 bases, the J end lost 12 bases, and 20 bases lay between the germline ends. The CDR3 DNA follows: TGTGCCATCAGTGAGGAACCCGAAGGACAGACTGGGCAGTTCTTC. Translation gives CAISEEPEGQTGQFF.

The chain is built from TRBV6-6 and TRBJ2-3, with TRBD2 identical over 12 bases. The V and J ends lost 4 bases and 4 bases, in that order; junction bases with no gene match: 3. This CDR3 comprises 15 residues. Per germline, CDR1 MNHNY and CDR2 SVGAGI (reference sequence). The CDR3 nucleotides read TGTGCCAGCAGTTCTAGCGGGAGGGGAGCAGATACGCAGTATTTT. It encodes CASSSSGRGADTQYF.

The chain has TRBV5-5 and TRBJ2-7; unclear D gene. Trimming pared 1 base from V and 0 bases from J, leaving 11 bases between. Germline values: CDR1 SGHKS, CDR2 YYEKEE (reference sequence). The CDR3 sequence is 15 residues long. This CDR3 reads CASSLNLARSYEQYF. The CDR3 DNA follows: TGTGCCAGCAGCTTGAATTTGGCCCGCTCCTACGAGCAGTACTTC.

The chain joins TRBV12-3 or TRBV12-4 to TRBJ2-3, with D unclear. V was cut by 2 bases and J by 0 bases, with 12 bases left in between. The CDR3 has 16 residues. The CDR3: CASSLSLIPSTDTQYF. In nucleotides, the CDR3 is TGTGCCAGCAGTTTAAGTCTAATTCCTAGCACAGATACGCAGTATTTT.

This clonotype has more than one count but fewer than ten. The chain employs TRBV9 and TRBJ2-1; 7 bases map to TRBD1. Germline trimming cut 2 bases from V and 4 bases from J; bases unmatched to any gene: 6. The CDR3 runs to 15 residues. Germline assignment: CDR1 SGDLS and CDR2 YYNGEE. CDR3 amino acids: CASSVTWTGYNEQFF. In DNA, the CDR3 is TGTGCCAGCAGCGTCACCTGGACAGGATACAATGAGCAGTTCTTC.

This chain joins TRBV4-1 and TRBJ2-7; 10 bases are shared with TRBD2. The CDR3 runs to 14 residues. Germline CDR1 and CDR2: MGHRA and YSYEKL. V shed 2 bases and J 7 bases; nucleotides not matched to a gene: 5. This CDR3 is CASSQLAGVGEQYF. The CDR3, as DNA: TGCGCCAGCAGCCAACTAGCGGGAGTTGGGGAGCAGTACTTC.

The chain recombines TRBV29-1 with TRBJ2-3; 7 nucleotides agree with TRBD2. CDR1 and CDR2 (germline): SQVTM, ANQGSEA. CDR3 length equals 13 residues. V gave up 3 bases and J gave up 4 bases; unmatched junction bases: 4. The CDR3 region has the DNA TGCAGCGTTGATGGCGGGAGTGCAGATACGCAGTATTTT. Residues: CSVDGGSADTQYF.

This sequence joins TRBV20-1 and TRBJ2-5; the D is unclear. Germline loops: CDR1 DFQATT, CDR2 SNEGSKA (reference sequence). The germline V and J ends were trimmed by 2 bases and 5 bases, with 6 bases remaining between them. The CDR3 has 11 amino acids. This CDR3 reads CSARSQETQYF. DNA of the CDR3: TGCAGTGCTAGATCCCAGGAGACCCAGTACTTC.

The chain is built from TRBV7-3 and TRBJ2-1; 8 bases align to TRBD1. The CDR3 consists of 13 residues. Trimming removed 4 bases from V and 6 bases from J; junction bases left unmatched: 2. The germline V gene has CDR1 SGHTA and CDR2 FQGTGA. The CDR3 sequence is CASSWDRTNEQFF. The CDR3 DNA is TGTGCCAGCAGCTGGGACAGGACCAATGAGCAGTTCTTC. The whole variable domain, remainder taken from reference TRBV7-3 and TRBJ2-1, is GAGVSQTPSNKVTEKGKYVELRCDPISGHTALYWYRQSLGQGPEFLIYFQGTGAADDSGLPNDRFFAVRPEGSVSTLKIQRTERGDSAVYLCASSWDRTNEQFFGPGTRLTVL.